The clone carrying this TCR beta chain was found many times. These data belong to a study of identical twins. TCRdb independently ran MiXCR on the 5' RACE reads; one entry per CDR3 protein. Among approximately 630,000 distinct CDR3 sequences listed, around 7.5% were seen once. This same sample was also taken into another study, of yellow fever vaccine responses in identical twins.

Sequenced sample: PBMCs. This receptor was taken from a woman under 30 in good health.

The CDR3 protein is CASTLANTEAFF. DNA for the CDR3: TGTGCCAGCACCTTGGCGAACACTGAAGCTTTCTTT. This chain connects TRBV11-2 to TRBJ1-1; the D is unclear. The CDR3 totals 12 residues. V lost 7 bases and J lost 1, with 7 bases in between. Germline loops: CDR1 SGHAT, CDR2 FQNNGV.